This T cell receptor (beta chain) was recorded in a study of beta chain features in type 1 diabetes. Study-level findings and limits: For Type 1 diabetes patients, all four CD4+ subsets carried TCRB CDR3s that were moderately but significantly shorter.

About this clone: Its antigen is unknown.

Purity exceeded 98% in all sorted populations. Reverse transcribing all isolated RNA meant expressed TCRB transcripts were sequenced. Clones were read by immunoSEQ multiplex PCR, and TCRdb kept only the in-frame ones, dropping some. The repertoire holds about 360,000 clones, roughly an eighth seen once, with around 0.0099% in the top ten. Sequenced: naive CD4+ T cells from blood. The receptor was isolated from a woman aged 18-30 years with type 1 diabetes.

The chain's CDR3 is CASSVDVKRADTQYF. The CDR3 DNA follows: TGTGCCAGCAGCGTAGACGTCAAGCGGGCAGATACGCAGTATTTT. This rearrangement joins TRBV9 to TRBJ2-3; D perhaps matches TRBD2 (6 bases). V gave up 0 bases and J gave up 4 bases, with 12 bases separating them. The CDR3 is made up of 15 amino acids. In germline, CDR1 is SGDLS, CDR2 YYNGEE.